These T cell receptor beta chains were read from a single sample in a study of cytomegalovirus exposure and HLA in healthy donors. Using immunoSEQ multiplex PCR, the repertoire was profiled, and TCRdb retains in-frame clones only, with some absent. In the table there are 200,000 to 250,000 clones, 85% of which are singletons. The specimen sequenced was PBMCs. The receptors come from a human donor in good health. CDR3s include the opening cysteine and the closing phenylalanine or tryptophan. Each record gives: D gene, clone size, J gene, V gene, CDR3 DNA, CDR3 protein. A D gene is named only where the DNA matches it firmly. The size of a clone is reported for some rows only, either as once, few or many, or as a class for expanded clones.

d_gene: -
abundance: -
j_gene: TRBJ2-7
v_gene: TRBV28
CDR3nt: TGTGCCAGTATCGATGGGAGGTCCCACGAGCAGTACTTC
CDR3aa: CASIDGRSHEQYF

d_gene: TRBD2
abundance: -
j_gene: TRBJ2-7
v_gene: TRBV5-1
CDR3nt: TGCGCCAGCAGCTTCGCTAGCGGGAGGGGCGAGCAGTACTTC
CDR3aa: CASSFASGRGEQYF

d_gene: -
abundance: -
j_gene: TRBJ2-4
v_gene: TRBV6-1
CDR3nt: TGTGCCAGCAGTGTTGTAGCAGCTACCCTAGCCAAAAACATTCAGTACTTC
CDR3aa: CASSVVAATLAKNIQYF

d_gene: -
abundance: -
j_gene: TRBJ2-3
v_gene: TRBV7-7
CDR3nt: TGTGCTAGCAGCTCCCGGGAACAAGATACGCAGTATTTT
CDR3aa: CASSSREQDTQYF

d_gene: TRBD2
abundance: -
j_gene: TRBJ2-7
v_gene: TRBV4-1
CDR3nt: TGCGCCAGCAGCCCGGGGGGGTATTACGAGCAGTACTTC
CDR3aa: CASSPGGYYEQYF

d_gene: -
abundance: few
j_gene: TRBJ1-1
v_gene: TRBV7-3
CDR3nt: TGTGCCAGCAGCTTATATGGGGGCGAGAACACTGAAGCTTTCTTT
CDR3aa: CASSLYGGENTEAFF

d_gene: TRBD1
abundance: -
j_gene: TRBJ2-7
v_gene: TRBV5-1
CDR3nt: TGCGCCAGCAGCTCCGGACAGGGGGCGTCGAACGAGCAGTACTTC
CDR3aa: CASSSGQGASNEQYF

d_gene: TRBD2
abundance: few
j_gene: TRBJ2-1
v_gene: TRBV5-8
CDR3nt: TGTGCCAGCAGCTATTCCGGACTAGCGAGCGGAGACAATGAGCAGTTCTTC
CDR3aa: CASSYSGLASGDNEQFF

d_gene: TRBD1
abundance: -
j_gene: TRBJ2-7
v_gene: TRBV7-8
CDR3nt: TGTGCCAGCAGCTTAGTGGACAGGGGGAACGAGCAGTACTTC
CDR3aa: CASSLVDRGNEQYF

d_gene: TRBD2
abundance: -
j_gene: TRBJ2-5
v_gene: TRBV28
CDR3nt: TGTGCCAGCAGCCCTGGGACTAGCGGGAGTGTGACCCAGTACTTC
CDR3aa: CASSPGTSGSVTQYF

d_gene: TRBD2
abundance: -
j_gene: TRBJ2-3
v_gene: TRBV9
CDR3nt: TGTGCCAGCAGCGTAGCGGGAGGACTCACAGATACGCAGTATTTT
CDR3aa: CASSVAGGLTDTQYF

d_gene: -
abundance: -
j_gene: TRBJ2-5
v_gene: TRBV7-3
CDR3nt: TGTGCCAGCAGCCCGACGAGGGAAGAGACCCAGTACTTC
CDR3aa: CASSPTREETQYF

d_gene: -
abundance: -
j_gene: TRBJ1-3
v_gene: TRBV6-5
CDR3nt: TGTGCCAGCAGTTACAGGGGTTCTGGAAACACCATATATTTT
CDR3aa: CASSYRGSGNTIYF

d_gene: -
abundance: -
j_gene: TRBJ2-7
v_gene: TRBV18
CDR3nt: TGTGCCAGCTCACCCGGAGGGGCCCTCTACGAGCAGTACTTC
CDR3aa: CASSPGGALYEQYF

d_gene: -
abundance: -
j_gene: TRBJ2-1
v_gene: TRBV11-1
CDR3nt: TGTGCCAGCAGCTTAGACAGGGAGAATGAGCAGTTCTTC
CDR3aa: CASSLDRENEQFF

d_gene: TRBD1
abundance: -
j_gene: TRBJ2-7
v_gene: TRBV2
CDR3nt: TGTGCCAGCAGTGAATCAGGACAGGTCTACGAGCAGTACTTC
CDR3aa: CASSESGQVYEQYF